This TCR beta chain comes out of a study of CD8+ T cells in alopecia areata. Germline V gene lookup returns CDR1 SGHRS and CDR2 YFSETQ. This CDR3 region has 14 residues. In this sample, this clone turned up once. RNA was isolated and reverse transcribed to cDNA, the sequencing template. TCRdb's copy holds only in-frame clones and misses some; the assay was immunoSEQ multiplex PCR. There are roughly 220,000 clones in the sample; under 70% occur only once, and 0.95% to 1.5% lies in the top ten. As for treatment: oral pan-JAK inhibitor, 5-10 mg twice daily. The chain is built from TRBV5-1 and TRBJ2-5; D is unclear. The J call may be incorrect, as the DNA end agrees better with TRBJ2-7. Specimen: CD4+ T cells sorted from blood, collected at approximately week 42, from a patient treated with tofacitinib. The sequence derives from a human donor with alopecia areata. The CDR3 nucleotides are TGCGCCAGCAGCTTGGGTGGGATTGTGGACGAGCAGTACTTC. This sequence encodes CASSLGGIVDEQYF.